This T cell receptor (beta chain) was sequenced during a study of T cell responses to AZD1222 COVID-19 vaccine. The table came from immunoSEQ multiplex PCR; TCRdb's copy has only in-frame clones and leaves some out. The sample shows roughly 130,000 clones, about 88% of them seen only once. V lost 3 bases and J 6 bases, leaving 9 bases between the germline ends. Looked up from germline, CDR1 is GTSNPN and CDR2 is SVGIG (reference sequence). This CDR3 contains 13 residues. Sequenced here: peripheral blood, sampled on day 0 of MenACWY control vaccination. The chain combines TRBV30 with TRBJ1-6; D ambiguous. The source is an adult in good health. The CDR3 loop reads CAWRAVPNSPLHF. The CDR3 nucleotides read TGTGCCTGGAGGGCAGTTCCTAATTCACCCCTCCACTTT. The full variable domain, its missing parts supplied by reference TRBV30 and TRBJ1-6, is SQTIHQWPATLVQPVGSPLSLECTVEGTSNPNLYWYRQAAGRGLQLLFYSVGIGQISSEVPQNLSASRPQDRQFILSSKKLLLSDSGFYLCAWRAVPNSPLHFGNGTRLTVT.